Listed here are 32 T cell receptor beta chains from one sample, sequenced in a study of cytomegalovirus exposure and HLA in healthy donors. The primer mix had 60 Vbeta and 13 Jbeta primers. TCRdb keeps only in-frame clones here, not all; method: immunoSEQ multiplex PCR. The sample lists some 200,000 clones; 70% were seen once. Material for sequencing was PBMCs. These receptors were obtained from a man aged 35-49 years in good health and CMV-seropositive.

This clone showed up just a few times. This rearrangement joins TRBV5-1 to TRBJ1-6; 7 positions match TRBD1. The germline CDR1 and CDR2 sequences are SGHRS and YFSETQ. The CDR3 consists of 15 residues. Germline trimming cut 5 bases from V and 10 bases from J; bases unmatched to any gene: 12. The CDR3 nucleotides are TGCGCCAGCAGTTCCACCGGGACAGTGGAATCACCCCTCCACTTT. It specifies CASSSTGTVESPLHF.

CDR3 residues: CSADRQATGELFF. For the CDR3, the DNA is TGCAGCGCTGACCGACAGGCCACCGGGGAGCTGTTTTTT. V usage is TRBV29-1 and J usage is TRBJ2-2; maybe TRBD1 (6 bases). The CDR3 is 13 residues long. Germline CDR1 is SQVTM and CDR2 is ANQGSEA. Trimming took 7 bases from V and 4 from J, leaving 13 bases between them.

This chain joins TRBV6-5 and TRBJ2-7; D might be TRBD2 (5 bases). Trimming pared 2 bases from V and 6 bases from J, leaving 8 bases between. This CDR3 is built from 12 residues. Germline V gene sequence: CDR1 MNHEY, CDR2 SVGAGI. CDR3 in DNA: TGTGCCAGCAGTTACGTCGGAGGCGAGCAGTACTTC. This encodes CASSYVGGEQYF.

This chain connects TRBV19 to TRBJ1-2, with D possibly being TRBD1 (5 bases). In germline, CDR1 is LNHDA, CDR2 SQIVND (reference sequence). The V and J ends lost 4 bases and 8 bases respectively, with 20 bases between them. The CDR3 loop spans 15 amino acids. In nucleotides, the CDR3 is TGTGCCAGTAGTACAAGCCGGGACTACATACGGGGCTACACCTTC. It codes for CASSTSRDYIRGYTF.

V is TRBV9 and J is TRBJ1-6, with unresolved D. CDR1 is SGDLS and CDR2 is YYNGEE in the germline V gene. This CDR3 is 15 amino acids long. V lost 2 bases, J lost 5 bases, and 11 bases lay in between. The CDR3 coding sequence is TGTGCCAGCAGCGTTCGGGGTATTAATAATTCACCCCTCCACTTT. Encoded protein: CASSVRGINNSPLHF.

J is TRBJ1-5 and V is TRBV7-8; 8 bases agree with TRBD1. From germline, CDR1 is SGHVS and CDR2 FQNEAQ. The ends lost 2 bases at V and 5 bases at J; junction bases unmatched: 5. The CDR3 length is 15 residues. The CDR3, as DNA: TGTGCCAGCAGCTTAACGACAGGGGAACATCAGCCCCAGCATTTT. It is translated as CASSLTTGEHQPQHF.

This clone appeared a few times. The V gene is TRBV10-1, the J gene TRBJ1-1; 7 bases map to TRBD1. V lost 5 bases and J lost 3; bases outside the gene matches: 3. There are 13 residues in the CDR3. CDR1 and CDR2 (germline): WNHNN, SYGVQD (reference sequence). The CDR3 loop reads CASSRTGDTEAFF. In DNA, the CDR3 is TGCGCCAGCAGTCGTACAGGGGACACTGAAGCTTTCTTT.

The J gene is TRBJ1-1, the V gene TRBV5-1; D perhaps matches TRBD1 (6 bases). V was shortened by 0 bases and J by 0 bases, with 12 bases between the two germline ends. The CDR3 totals 16 residues. The germline CDR1 and CDR2 sequences are SGHRS and YFSETQ. CDR3 residues: CASSLVGGGMNTEAFF. In DNA, the CDR3 is TGCGCCAGCAGCTTGGTGGGAGGGGGAATGAACACTGAAGCTTTCTTT.

The chain carries TRBV28 and TRBJ1-2; possible D gene TRBD1, 6 bases. The V gene lost 3 bases and the J gene lost 5 bases, with 13 bases spanning the gap. The CDR3 loop spans 14 amino acids. Looked up from germline, CDR1 is MDHEN and CDR2 is SYDVKM. The CDR3 sequence: CASSLPPDRYGYTF. The CDR3 coding sequence is TGTGCCAGCAGTTTGCCCCCGGACAGATATGGCTACACCTTC.

This chain links TRBV11-3 with TRBJ2-7; D is uncertain. Germline CDR1 is SGHNT and CDR2 is YENEEA. The CDR3 loop spans 16 amino acids. The ends were cut back, 4 bases at V and 0 bases at J, with 16 bases in the middle. The CDR3 region is CASSYEAPLLSYEQYF. The CDR3 nucleotides read TGTGCCAGCAGCTACGAGGCCCCCCTTCTCTCCTACGAGCAGTACTTC.

The CDR3 DNA reads TGTGCCAGCAAAGGTAGCGGGGGGGCCACCGGGGAGCTGTTTTTT. Translated, it gives CASKGSGGATGELFF. The gene calls are TRBV6-5 and TRBJ2-2, with TRBD2 identical over 11 bases. This CDR3 region has 15 residues. Germline lookup yields CDR1 MNHEY and CDR2 SVGAGI. The trim removed 7 bases at V and 4 bases at J, leaving 5 bases unmatched.

In this sample, this clone turned up once. The chain carries TRBV10-3 and TRBJ2-2, with D possibly matching TRBD2 (7 bases). The germline V gene has CDR1 ENHRY and CDR2 SYGVKD. The CDR3 runs 15 residues. The ends were cut back, 6 bases at V and 3 bases at J, with 14 bases in the middle. CDR3 DNA sequence: TGTGCCATCAGGGGAACAGGGAGGGACACCGGGGAGCTGTTTTTT. Its protein product is CAIRGTGRDTGELFF.

The chain uses TRBV2 and TRBJ2-7, with 10 bases matching TRBD1. The germline V gene has CDR1 SNHLY and CDR2 FYNNEI. The CDR3 extends over 13 amino acids. V lost 6 bases and J lost 6; bases outside the gene matches: 5. CDR3 DNA sequence: TGTGCCAGCAGCCGGGACAGGGGAAGCGAGCAGTACTTC. It translates to CASSRDRGSEQYF. Full variable domain (outside the CDR3, taken from reference TRBV2 and TRBJ2-7): EPEVTQTPSHQVTQMGQEVILRCVPISNHLYFYWYRQILGQKVEFLVSFYNNEISEKSEIFDDQFSVERPDGSNFTLKIRSTKLEDSAMYFCASSRDRGSEQYFGPGTRLTVT.

This clone has a single count. The genes are TRBV4-3 and TRBJ1-4; 8 bases agree with TRBD1. The germline V gene encodes CDR1 LGHNA and CDR2 YSLEER. The CDR3 is 17 residues long. The junction had 11 bases not matched to a gene; V was cut back by 3 bases and J by 5 bases. The DNA of the CDR3 is TGCGCCAGCAGCCAGGAAAGGAGGGGGACAGGCAATGAAAAACTGTTTTTT. Encoded protein: CASSQERRGTGNEKLFF.

The V and J genes are TRBV6-1 and TRBJ2-3; 9 bases agree with TRBD1. CDR1 and CDR2 (germline): MNHNS, SASEGT. CDR3 length: 14 residues. Trimming took 7 bases from V and 3 from J; bases not matched to a gene: 5. The CDR3 region is CASITGQGTDTQYF. The DNA for the CDR3 is TGTGCCAGCATTACTGGACAGGGGACAGATACGCAGTATTTT.

V is TRBV5-1 and J is TRBJ2-7, with D possibly being TRBD1 (6 bases). The germline gives CDR1 SGHRS, CDR2 YFSETQ. V was clipped by 4 bases and J by 4 bases, with 12 bases between them. This CDR3 comprises 13 residues. Written as DNA, the CDR3 is TGCGCCAGCAGCCTAGGACAGCTTTACGAGCAGTACTTC. This encodes CASSLGQLYEQYF.

The gene calls are TRBV7-9 and TRBJ2-3, with D hard to call. V gave up 10 bases and J gave up 6 bases, with 17 bases separating them. The CDR3 spans 13 residues. The V gene's germline CDR1 is SEHNR and CDR2 FQNEAQ (reference sequence). The CDR3 loop is CATAVVVTDTQYF. CDR3 DNA: TGTGCCACCGCGGTGGTAGTAACTGATACGCAGTATTTT.

The rearrangement joins TRBV7-2 to TRBJ2-5, with 7 bases fitting TRBD2. The assigned J gene may be wrong: the sequence end matches TRBJ2-7 better. Germline assignment: CDR1 SGHTA and CDR2 FQGNSA. This CDR3 has 18 residues. CDR3 DNA: TGTGCCAGCAGCCTCGAAGCGGGACCCATACTGTTATCGTACGAGCAGTACTTC. Translating it yields CASSLEAGPILLSYEQYF.

The rearrangement uses TRBV4-1 and TRBJ2-3, with 12 bases matching TRBD2. V lost 1 base and J lost 4; bases outside the gene matches: 3. The CDR3 is 16 amino acids. CDR1 and CDR2 from the germline V gene are MGHRA and YSYEKL. The CDR3 DNA reads TGCGCCAGCAGCCAAGTATCTAGCGGGGGGGCAGATACGCAGTATTTT. Translation: CASSQVSSGGADTQYF.

The rearrangement uses TRBV9 and TRBJ2-7, with a tentative D call TRBD1 (6 bases). The V gene lost 0 bases and the J gene lost 0 bases, with 19 bases spanning the gap. The germline V gene has CDR1 SGDLS and CDR2 YYNGEE. The CDR3 consists of 18 residues. Here the CDR3 reads CASSVADMGAASSYEQYF. In DNA, the CDR3 is TGTGCCAGCAGCGTAGCGGACATGGGGGCGGCTAGCTCCTACGAGCAGTACTTC.

Only a few counts were recorded for this clone. The chain joins TRBV5-1 to TRBJ2-5, with 7 positions matching TRBD2. The CDR3 is 14 residues long. Losses at the gene ends were 4 bases for V and 7 bases for J; bases not matched to a gene: 10. In germline, CDR1 is SGHRS, CDR2 YFSETQ. The CDR3 bases are TGCGCCAGCAGCCCGACGACTAGCCGTCGGACCCAGTACTTC. Its translation: CASSPTTSRRTQYF.

The V call is TRBV15, the J call TRBJ1-1, with D possibly TRBD1 on 6 matching bases. From germline, CDR1 is LNHNV and CDR2 YYDKDF (reference sequence). Trimming stripped 5 bases from V and 4 bases from J, with 14 bases between. This CDR3 is 14 amino acids long. The CDR3: CATSGAGESTEAFF. The CDR3 DNA follows: TGTGCCACCAGCGGGGCAGGGGAGAGCACTGAAGCTTTCTTT.

The V gene is TRBV5-1, the J gene TRBJ1-1, with 10 bases fitting TRBD1. Germline CDR1 reads SGHRS; CDR2 reads YFSETQ. This CDR3 region has 18 residues. The V and J ends lost 4 bases and 5 bases, in that order; junction bases with no gene match: 17. The CDR3 bases are TGCGCCAGCAGCCTCCGTGGGGACAGGGGACCACGAGGGACTGAAGCTTTCTTT. Translation: CASSLRGDRGPRGTEAFF. The entire variable domain, with the rest obtained from reference TRBV5-1 and TRBJ1-1, is as follows: KAGVTQTPRYLIKTRGQQVTLSCSPISGHRSVSWYQQTPGQGLQFLFEYFSETQRNKGNFPGRFSGRQFSNSRSEMNVSTLELGDSALYLCASSLRGDRGPRGTEAFFGQGTRLTVV.

The rearrangement joins TRBV28 to TRBJ2-5, with 9 bases aligning to TRBD2. The CDR3 runs to 16 residues. The V gene end was trimmed by 3 bases and the J gene end by 3 bases; junction bases not matched to a gene: 8. Germline V lookup: CDR1 MDHEN, CDR2 SYDVKM. CDR3 amino acids: CASSFLGLATEETQYF. The CDR3 bases are TGTGCCAGCAGTTTCCTAGGACTAGCGACTGAAGAGACCCAGTACTTC.

The chain uses TRBV4-1 and TRBJ1-4, with 12 bases that match TRBD1. With V trimmed by 5 bases and J by 13 bases, 2 bases remained unmatched. The CDR3 is 12 residues long. Per the germline V gene, CDR1 is MGHRA and CDR2 is YSYEKL. In nucleotides, the CDR3 is TGCGCCAGCAGCGGGACAGGGGGCGGACTGTTTTTT. As protein: CASSGTGGGLFF.

The rearrangement uses TRBV28 and TRBJ1-5; D gene unclear. Germline loops: CDR1 MDHEN, CDR2 SYDVKM. V shed 1 base and J shed 7 bases, with 14 bases lying between them. This CDR3 has 15 residues. CDR3 residues: CASSLSKAFVQPQHF. The CDR3 DNA follows: TGTGCCAGCAGTTTATCTAAAGCTTTTGTGCAGCCCCAGCATTTT.

This sequence joins TRBV18 and TRBJ1-1; D not resolved. The V gene lost 6 bases and the J gene lost 2 bases, with 13 bases spanning the gap. In germline, CDR1 is KGHSH, CDR2 LQKENI. The CDR3 covers 14 residues. The CDR3, as DNA: TGTGCCAGCTCCTTAGGCGGCCAAAACACTGAAGCTTTCTTT. Protein product: CASSLGGQNTEAFF. Complete variable domain (other parts from reference TRBV18 and TRBJ1-1): NAGVMQNPRHLVRRRGQEARLRCSPMKGHSHVYWYRQLPEEGLKFMVYLQKENIIDESGMPKERFSAEFPKEGPSILRIQQVVRGDSAAYFCASSLGGQNTEAFFGQGTRLTVV.

This clone appeared once. The chain links TRBV6-1 to TRBJ2-7, with D possibly matching TRBD1 (6 bases). The CDR3 is 15 residues long. Germline V gives CDR1 MNHNS, CDR2 SASEGT. Trimming shortened V by 0 bases and J by 2 bases, and 11 bases separated the two germline ends. CDR3 coding DNA: TGTGCCAGCAGTGAAGCGGGACGGACAGCCTACGAGCAGTACTTC. Translation gives CASSEAGRTAYEQYF.

The V gene is TRBV25-1, the J gene TRBJ1-1; D is perhaps TRBD1 (5 bases). This CDR3 has 15 residues. In germline, CDR1 is MGHDK, CDR2 SYGVNS. V was cut by 3 bases and J by 5 bases, with 16 bases left in between. Written as DNA, the CDR3 is TGTGCCAGCAGTGATTCCACCTGGGGGGGAACTGAAGCTTTCTTT. Translation gives CASSDSTWGGTEAFF.

The chain links TRBV27 to TRBJ2-7; 8 bases line up with TRBD1. CDR3 size: 13 residues. Germline assignment: CDR1 MNHEY and CDR2 SMNVEV (reference sequence). With 1 base clipped from V and 4 bases from J, the junction kept 0 bases outside the gene matches. The CDR3 sequence: CASSLYRGYEQYF. The CDR3 nucleotides are TGTGCCAGCAGTTTATACAGGGGGTACGAGCAGTACTTC.

V is TRBV4-1 and J is TRBJ2-1; a weak D match, TRBD1 (6 bases). CDR1 is MGHRA, CDR2 YSYEKL, per germline. This CDR3 has 15 residues. The V and J ends lost 6 bases and 12 bases respectively, with 24 bases between them. The DNA for the CDR3 is TGCGCCAGCAGTGGGGACACCCCCGGTCACAAGGGGCAGTTCTTC. Translation: CASSGDTPGHKGQFF.

This clone occurred once. This sequence joins TRBV19 and TRBJ2-2; TRBD1 might be the D (5 bases). Trimming shortened V by 4 bases and J by 5 bases, and 11 bases separated the two germline ends. Germline V gene sequence: CDR1 LNHDA, CDR2 SQIVND (reference sequence). The CDR3 runs 14 residues. The CDR3: CASSRQPQTGELFF. In nucleotides, the CDR3 is TGTGCCAGTAGTAGACAGCCGCAGACCGGGGAGCTGTTTTTT.